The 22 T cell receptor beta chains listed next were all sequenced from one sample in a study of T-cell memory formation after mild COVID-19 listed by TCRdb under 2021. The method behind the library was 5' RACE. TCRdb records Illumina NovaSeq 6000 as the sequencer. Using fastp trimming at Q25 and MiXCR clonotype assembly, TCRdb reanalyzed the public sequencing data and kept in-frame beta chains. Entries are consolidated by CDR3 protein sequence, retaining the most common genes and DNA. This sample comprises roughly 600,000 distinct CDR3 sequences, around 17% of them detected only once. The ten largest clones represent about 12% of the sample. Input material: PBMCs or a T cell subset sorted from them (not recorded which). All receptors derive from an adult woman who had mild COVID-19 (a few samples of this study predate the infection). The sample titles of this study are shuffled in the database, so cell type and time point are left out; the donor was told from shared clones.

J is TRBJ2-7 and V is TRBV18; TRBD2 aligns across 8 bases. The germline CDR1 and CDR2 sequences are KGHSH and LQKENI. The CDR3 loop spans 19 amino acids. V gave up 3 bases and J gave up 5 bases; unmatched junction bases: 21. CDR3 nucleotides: TGTGCCAGCTCACCCCGGGAGGGGTCGACCAGCGGGAGCGTTCACGAGCAGTACTTC. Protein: CASSPREGSTSGSVHEQYF.

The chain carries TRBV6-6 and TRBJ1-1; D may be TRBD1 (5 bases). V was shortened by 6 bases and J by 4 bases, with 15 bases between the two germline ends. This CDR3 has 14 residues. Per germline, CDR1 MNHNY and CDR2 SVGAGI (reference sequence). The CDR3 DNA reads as TGTGCCAGCAGCCCTGGACACTTTATCACTGAAGCTTTCTTT. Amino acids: CASSPGHFITEAFF.

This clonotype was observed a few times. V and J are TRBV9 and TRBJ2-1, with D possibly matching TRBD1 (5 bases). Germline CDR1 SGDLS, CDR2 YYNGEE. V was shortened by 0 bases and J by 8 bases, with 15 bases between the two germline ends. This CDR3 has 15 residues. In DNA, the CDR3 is TGTGCCAGCAGCGTAGTGGCAGGGCCAGGCGATGAGCAGTTCTTC. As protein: CASSVVAGPGDEQFF.

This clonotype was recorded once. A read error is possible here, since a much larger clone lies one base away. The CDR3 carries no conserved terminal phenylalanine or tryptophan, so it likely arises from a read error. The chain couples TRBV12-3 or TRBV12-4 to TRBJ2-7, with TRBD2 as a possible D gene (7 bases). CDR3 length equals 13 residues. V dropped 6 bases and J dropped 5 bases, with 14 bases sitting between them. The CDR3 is CASRGGVPDEQYI. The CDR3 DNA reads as TGTGCCAGCAGAGGGGGGGTACCTGACGAGCAGTACATC.

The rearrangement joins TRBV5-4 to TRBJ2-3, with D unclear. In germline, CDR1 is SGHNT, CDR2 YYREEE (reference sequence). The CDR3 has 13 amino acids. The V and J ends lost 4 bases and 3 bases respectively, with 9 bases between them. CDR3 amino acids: CASSPEITDTQYF. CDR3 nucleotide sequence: TGTGCCAGCAGCCCCGAAATAACAGATACGCAGTATTTT.

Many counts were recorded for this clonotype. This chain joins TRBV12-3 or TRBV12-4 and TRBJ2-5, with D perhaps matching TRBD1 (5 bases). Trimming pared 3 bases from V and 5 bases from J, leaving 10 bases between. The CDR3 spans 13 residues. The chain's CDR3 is CASSFGRVETQYF. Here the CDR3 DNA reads TGTGCCAGCAGTTTCGGCAGGGTTGAGACCCAGTACTTC.

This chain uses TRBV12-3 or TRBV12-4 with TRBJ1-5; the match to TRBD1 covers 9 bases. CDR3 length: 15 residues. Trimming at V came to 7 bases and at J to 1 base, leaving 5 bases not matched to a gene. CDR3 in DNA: TGTGCCAGCACCCTAGGACAGGGGAGCAATCAGCCCCAGCATTTT. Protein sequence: CASTLGQGSNQPQHF.

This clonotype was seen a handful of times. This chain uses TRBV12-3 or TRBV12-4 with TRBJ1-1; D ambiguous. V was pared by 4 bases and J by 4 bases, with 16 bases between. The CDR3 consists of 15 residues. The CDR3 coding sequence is TGTGCCAGCAGTTCTAGAAGGATCCCTAGCACTGAAGCTTTCTTT. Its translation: CASSSRRIPSTEAFF.

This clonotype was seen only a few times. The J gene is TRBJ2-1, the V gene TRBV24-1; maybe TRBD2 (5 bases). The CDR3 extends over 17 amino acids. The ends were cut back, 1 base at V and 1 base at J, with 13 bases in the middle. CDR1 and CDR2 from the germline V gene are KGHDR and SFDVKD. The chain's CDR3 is CATSDLVSRGSYNEQFF. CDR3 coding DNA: TGTGCCACCAGTGATTTAGTCTCCCGGGGATCCTACAATGAGCAGTTCTTC.

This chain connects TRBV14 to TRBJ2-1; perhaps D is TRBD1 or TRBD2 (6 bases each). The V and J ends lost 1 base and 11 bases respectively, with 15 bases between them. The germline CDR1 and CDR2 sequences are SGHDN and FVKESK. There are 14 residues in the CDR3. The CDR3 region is CASSQVGTRDKQFF. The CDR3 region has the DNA TGTGCCAGCAGCCAAGTGGGGACTCGGGACAAGCAGTTCTTC.

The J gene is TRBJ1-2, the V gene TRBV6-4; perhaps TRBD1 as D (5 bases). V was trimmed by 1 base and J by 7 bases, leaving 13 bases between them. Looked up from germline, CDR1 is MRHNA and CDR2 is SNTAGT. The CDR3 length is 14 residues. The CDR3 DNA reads TGTGCCAGCAGTGACTTTGTCAGGGCGTGTGGCTACACCTTC. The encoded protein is CASSDFVRACGYTF.

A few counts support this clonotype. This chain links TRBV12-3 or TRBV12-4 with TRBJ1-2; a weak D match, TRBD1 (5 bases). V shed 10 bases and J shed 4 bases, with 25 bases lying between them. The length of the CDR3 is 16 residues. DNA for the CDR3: TGTGCCACCGTGGGACTCACCCAACGCGGAGCCTATGGCTACACCTTC. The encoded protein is CATVGLTQRGAYGYTF.

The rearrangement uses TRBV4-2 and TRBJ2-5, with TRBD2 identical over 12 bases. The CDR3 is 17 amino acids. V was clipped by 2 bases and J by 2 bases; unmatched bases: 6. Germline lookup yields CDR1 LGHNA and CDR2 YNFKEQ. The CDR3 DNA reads TGTGCCAGCAGCCAAAGATCACTAGCGGGGGGTCAAGAGACCCAGTACTTC. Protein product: CASSQRSLAGGQETQYF.

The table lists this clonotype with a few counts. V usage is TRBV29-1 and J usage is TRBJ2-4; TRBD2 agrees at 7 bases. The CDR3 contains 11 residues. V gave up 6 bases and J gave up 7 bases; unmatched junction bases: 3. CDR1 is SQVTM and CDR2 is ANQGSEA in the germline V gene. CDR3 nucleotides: TGCAGCGTCGGTAGCGGGAACATTCAGTACTTC. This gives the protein CSVGSGNIQYF.

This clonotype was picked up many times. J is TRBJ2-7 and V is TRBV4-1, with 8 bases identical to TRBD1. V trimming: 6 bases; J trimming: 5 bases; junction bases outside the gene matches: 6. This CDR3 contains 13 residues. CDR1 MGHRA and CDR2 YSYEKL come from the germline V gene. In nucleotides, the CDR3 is TGCGCCAGCAGACAGGGGGAAAGGGACGAGCAGTACTTC. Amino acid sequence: CASRQGERDEQYF.

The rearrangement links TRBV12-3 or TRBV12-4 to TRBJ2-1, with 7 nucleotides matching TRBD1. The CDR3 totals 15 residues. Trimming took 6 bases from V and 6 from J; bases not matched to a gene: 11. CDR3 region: CASSRKGQSFNEQFF. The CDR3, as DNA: TGTGCCAGCAGCCGAAAGGGACAGAGCTTCAATGAGCAGTTCTTC.

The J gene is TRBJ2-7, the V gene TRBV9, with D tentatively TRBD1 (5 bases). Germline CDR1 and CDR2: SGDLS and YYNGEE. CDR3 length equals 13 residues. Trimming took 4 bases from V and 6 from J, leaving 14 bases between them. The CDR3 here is CASSRTPPGEQYF. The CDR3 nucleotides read TGTGCCAGCAGCCGGACACCCCCCGGCGAGCAGTACTTC.

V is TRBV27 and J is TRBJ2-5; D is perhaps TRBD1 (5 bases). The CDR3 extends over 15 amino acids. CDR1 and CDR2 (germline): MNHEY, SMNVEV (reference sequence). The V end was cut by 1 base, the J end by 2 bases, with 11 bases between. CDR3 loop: CASSLFGRAQETQYF. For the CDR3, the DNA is TGTGCCAGCAGTTTATTCGGCAGGGCTCAAGAGACCCAGTACTTC.

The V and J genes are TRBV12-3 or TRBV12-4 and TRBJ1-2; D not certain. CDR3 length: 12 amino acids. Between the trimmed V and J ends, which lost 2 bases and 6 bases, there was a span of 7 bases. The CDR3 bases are TGTGCCAGCAGTTTAACAGTAGATGGCTACACCTTC. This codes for CASSLTVDGYTF.

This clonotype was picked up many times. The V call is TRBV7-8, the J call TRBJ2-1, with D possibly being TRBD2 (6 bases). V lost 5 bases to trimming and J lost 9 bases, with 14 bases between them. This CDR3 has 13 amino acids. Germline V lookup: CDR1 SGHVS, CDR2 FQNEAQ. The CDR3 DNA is TGTGCCAGCAGCCTAGGGGCGGGGCGTGAGCAGTTCTTC. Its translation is CASSLGAGREQFF. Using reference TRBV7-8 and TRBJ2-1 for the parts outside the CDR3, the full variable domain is GAGVSQSPRYKVAKRGQDVALRCDPISGHVSLFWYQQALGQGPEFLTYFQNEAQLDKSGLPSDRFFAERPEGSVSTLKIQRTQQEDSAVYLCASSLGAGREQFFGPGTRLTVL.

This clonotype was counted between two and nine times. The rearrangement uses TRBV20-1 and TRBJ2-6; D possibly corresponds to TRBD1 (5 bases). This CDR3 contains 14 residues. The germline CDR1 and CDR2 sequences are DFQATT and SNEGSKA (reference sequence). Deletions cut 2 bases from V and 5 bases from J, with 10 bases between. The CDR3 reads CSARSGARANVLTF. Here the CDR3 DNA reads TGCAGTGCTAGAAGTGGGGCTCGGGCCAACGTCCTGACTTTC.

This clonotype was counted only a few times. CDR3 nucleotide sequence: TGTGCCATCAGTGAGCCGGTGCAGGGGCGTACAGATACGCAGTATTTT. Translating it yields CAISEPVQGRTDTQYF. This chain links TRBV10-3 with TRBJ2-3, with D maybe TRBD1 (6 bases). The CDR3 consists of 16 residues. Germline values: CDR1 ENHRY, CDR2 SYGVKD. Between the trimmed V and J ends, which lost 2 bases and 3 bases, there was a span of 15 bases.